This T cell receptor (beta chain) derives from a study of T cell responses to AZD1222 COVID-19 vaccine. Study-level results: Repertoires were obtained solely post-peak T cell response. In the spike-specific TCR repertoire, nearly half reportedly target unmutated variant regions.

Second-dose schedules of about 4 or about 12 weeks were combined. The method was immunoSEQ multiplex PCR; TCRdb's version includes in-frame clones alone and lacks a portion of them. The sample yields approximately 8,000 clones, 88% seen once. As to this clone: The antigen is not known.

CDR1 is SGHRS, CDR2 YFSETQ, per germline. The CDR3 covers 14 residues. The germline V and J ends were trimmed by 4 bases and 2 bases, with 12 bases remaining between them. This receptor was taken from an adult who received the AZD1222 COVID-19 vaccine. Here the sequenced sample was peripheral blood, taken 28 days after the second AZD1222 dose. The chain joins TRBV5-1 to TRBJ1-2; D gene unclear. The CDR3 DNA reads TGCGCCAGCAGCCCCGGCCGAATCAACTATGGCTACACCTTC. Translating it yields CASSPGRINYGYTF.